Listed below are T cell receptor beta chains from one sample, sequenced in a study of memory B cells and T cells in multiple sclerosis. Here immunoSEQ multiplex PCR was the method, and the copy in TCRdb shows in-frame clones only, minus some. Here the sample spans some 48,000 clones, about 80% being singletons. These receptors have no identified antigens. The specimen sequenced was PBMCs from blood kept in culture. The origin of the receptors is a human donor with multiple sclerosis. The CDR3 runs from the conserved cysteine through the conserved F or W. The D gene is left open where the match is weak. Clone size is shown for a subset of rows, as once, few, many or a class of expanded clone.

TGTGCCAGCAGCTTAACGAGACAGGGAGATACGCAGTATTTT CASSLTRQGDTQYF TRBV7-8 TRBD1 TRBJ2-3 .
TGTGCCAGCAGGGGGACTAGCGGGGGGGCCGATGAGCAGTTCTTC CASRGTSGGADEQFF TRBV28 TRBD2 TRBJ2-1 .
TGTGCCAGCAGTTCACGAGGACGGAACTATGGCTACACCTTC CASSSRGRNYGYTF TRBV6-5 . TRBJ1-2 .
TGTGCCTGGAGGGGGAACTATGGCTACACCTTC CAWRGNYGYTF TRBV30 . TRBJ1-2 .
TGCAGCGTTGAGGCAAACGTGGGTGAAGCTTTCTTT CSVEANVGEAFF TRBV29-1 . TRBJ1-1 .
TGTGCCAGCAGCCGTGGACAGACCTATGGCTACACCTTC CASSRGQTYGYTF TRBV13 . TRBJ1-2 .
TGTGCCAGCTCACCAGCAAGGGATGGAAACACCATATATTTT CASSPARDGNTIYF TRBV18 . TRBJ1-3 .
TGTGCCATCAGTGAGTCACAGGGCTCCTATAATTCACCCCTCCACTTT CAISESQGSYNSPLHF TRBV10-3 . TRBJ1-6 .
TGTGCCAGCAGCTTAACTTTTACAGACTACAATGAGCAGTTCTTC CASSLTFTDYNEQFF TRBV7-2 . TRBJ2-1 .
TGTGCCAGCAGCCCTTCTAATCGGGAGACCCAGTACTTC CASSPSNRETQYF TRBV5-8 . TRBJ2-5 .
TGTGCCAGCAATCCGAGAACATCCGGGGGAGAGACCCAGTACTTC CASNPRTSGGETQYF TRBV2 . TRBJ2-5 .
TGTGCCAGTAATTTTGGGCTTAATCAGCCCCAGCATTTT CASNFGLNQPQHF TRBV19 . TRBJ1-5 .
TGTGCCAGCAGTTTATTAATGGGGGGAAACACTGAAGCTTTCTTT CASSLLMGGNTEAFF TRBV28 . TRBJ1-1 few
TGTGCCAGCAGCTTAGAAGGGTTAAACTATGGCTACACCTTC CASSLEGLNYGYTF TRBV7-2 . TRBJ1-2 .
TGTGCCAGCAGCCCCCTCGGGGGACTAGCGGGGGAGCAGTACTTC CASSPLGGLAGEQYF TRBV7-9 TRBD2 TRBJ2-7 .
TGTGCCAGTAGTACCCCCGTGACAGGGGGCAATCAGCCCCAGCATTTT CASSTPVTGGNQPQHF TRBV19 TRBD1 TRBJ1-5 .
TGTGCCAGCAGCCAAGTTGGGCTAGCGGGGGACCCTAGCACAGATACGCAGTATTTT CASSQVGLAGDPSTDTQYF TRBV4-2 TRBD2 TRBJ2-3 .
TGCGCCAGCAGCTGGGACAGATCCTACGAGCAGTACTTC CASSWDRSYEQYF TRBV5-1 TRBD1 TRBJ2-7 once
TGTGCCAGCAGCCAAGATCTCAACAGGGCGGCCACCGGGGAGCTGTTTTTT CASSQDLNRAATGELFF TRBV4-2 . TRBJ2-2 .
TGTGCCAGCAACGGGGGGGGCAGTCAGCGGCCCTACGAGCAGTACTTC CASNGGGSQRPYEQYF TRBV2 TRBD2 TRBJ2-7 once
TGTGCCAGCAGTTTTCGGACTAGCGGGGGCCACAACTACGAGCAGTACTTC CASSFRTSGGHNYEQYF TRBV28 TRBD2 TRBJ2-7 once
TGCGCCAGCAGCCCGAACCTAGACAGCCAAGAGACCCAGTACTTC CASSPNLDSQETQYF TRBV5-1 . TRBJ2-5 .
TGTGCCAGCAGGGCCTCGAACACCGGGGAGCTGTTTTTT CASRASNTGELFF TRBV25-1 . TRBJ2-2 .
TGTGCCAGCAGTTTATCTGGCGGGAGGGGGCTATACTTATATGGCTACACCTTC CASSLSGGRGLYLYGYTF TRBV27 TRBD1 TRBJ1-2 .
TGTGCCAGTAGGCTAGCGGGGGGTACTGAGCAGTTCTTC CASRLAGGTEQFF TRBV7-2 TRBD2 TRBJ2-1 .
TGTGCCAGCAGCCGCTCGACAGGGGGCGGACTTCACACCGGGGAGCTGTTTTTT CASSRSTGGGLHTGELFF TRBV5-6 TRBD1 TRBJ2-2 .
TGCGCCAGCAGCTTGGGCCGACTCATGGATCAGCCCCAGCATTTT CASSLGRLMDQPQHF TRBV4-1 . TRBJ1-5 .
TGTGCCAGCAGCTTAGTTCCCCCTACAGGATATAATTCACCCCTCCACTTT CASSLVPPTGYNSPLHF TRBV7-2 . TRBJ1-6 .